The rows below give T cell receptor beta chains drawn from one sample of a study of OX40 agonist ivuxolimab in advanced cancers. Profiling relied on immunoSEQ multiplex PCR, and the TCRdb table lists in-frame clones only, not all of them. The data contain about 120,000 clones, 75% to 90% of them singletons. The sample in question was CD4+ or CD8+ T cells sorted from blood, obtained in a trial of the OX40 agonist ivuxolimab. These receptor sequences come from an adult with an advanced solid tumor such as melanoma, head and neck, liver or kidney cancer. Both conserved end residues are part of each CDR3. D genes are given only for firm matches. Expanded clones get a size class; other rows say once, few or many, or leave the size out.

CDR3aa	CDR3nt	abundance	d_gene	j_gene	v_gene
CATGALQETQYF	TGTGCGACCGGGGCGTTGCAAGAGACCCAGTACTTC	.	.	TRBJ2-5	TRBV2
CASGDGQGNTEAFF	TGTGCCAGTGGGGACGGACAGGGGAACACTGAAGCTTTCTTT	.	TRBD1	TRBJ1-1	TRBV19
CASSQEVSQNIQYF	TGTGCCAGCAGCCAAGAAGTGTCACAAAACATTCAGTACTTC	.	.	TRBJ2-4	TRBV14
CASSLSSGGLGETQYF	TGTGCCAGCAGCTTAAGTTCCGGGGGCCTGGGGGAGACCCAGTACTTC	.	.	TRBJ2-5	TRBV7-2
CAWSVQGRGETQYF	TGTGCCTGGAGTGTACAGGGGAGGGGGGAGACCCAGTACTTC	.	.	TRBJ2-5	TRBV30
CASSRSGNQPQHF	TGTGCCAGCAGTAGGTCTGGCAATCAGCCCCAGCATTTT	.	.	TRBJ1-5	TRBV28
CASSLGLTLDTQYF	TGTGCCAGCAGCTTGGGACTGACCTTAGATACGCAGTATTTT	.	.	TRBJ2-3	TRBV7-3
CASGTGLTSRVDEQFF	TGTGCCAGCGGGACAGGCCTTACCTCCCGCGTGGATGAGCAGTTCTTC	.	TRBD1	TRBJ2-1	TRBV2
CTSSQVQGREETQYF	TGCACCAGCAGCCAGGTCCAGGGAAGAGAAGAGACCCAGTACTTC	.	.	TRBJ2-5	TRBV1
CASSRPWARDYGYTF	TGTGCCAGCAGCCGCCCGTGGGCCCGAGACTATGGCTACACCTTC	.	.	TRBJ1-2	TRBV7-2
CASSLTVSSYNEQFF	TGCGCCAGCAGCTTGACGGTCAGCTCCTACAATGAGCAGTTCTTC	.	.	TRBJ2-1	TRBV5-1
CASSYSEAENYGYTF	TGTGCCAGCAGTTACTCCGAAGCAGAGAACTATGGCTACACCTTC	.	.	TRBJ1-2	TRBV6-5
CASSPIPRYEQYF	TGCGCCAGCAGTCCCATCCCCAGGTACGAGCAGTACTTC	few	.	TRBJ2-7	TRBV23-1
CASSDGQGTTNTEAFF	TGTGCCAGCAGTGACGGGCAGGGAACGACTAACACTGAAGCTTTCTTT	once	.	TRBJ1-1	TRBV25-1
CASSQDAVPYNSPLHF	TGCGCCAGCAGCCAAGATGCGGTACCCTATAATTCACCCCTCCACTTT	.	.	TRBJ1-6	TRBV4-3
CACTSGGSGETQYF	TGTGCTTGTACTAGCGGGGGGTCGGGAGAGACCCAGTACTTC	.	TRBD2	TRBJ2-5	TRBV19
CASSSDRVGGELFF	TGTGCCAGCAGCTCGGACAGGGTCGGCGGGGAGCTGTTTTTT	.	TRBD1	TRBJ2-2	TRBV7-2
CAISENSGGADTQYF	TGTGCCATCAGTGAGAATAGCGGGGGGGCAGATACGCAGTATTTT	.	TRBD2	TRBJ2-3	TRBV10-3
CASSAHRGLGSNQPQHF	TGTGCCAGCAGTGCCCACAGGGGGCTTGGAAGCAATCAGCCCCAGCATTTT	.	TRBD1	TRBJ1-5	TRBV28
CASTLDREGNSPLHF	TGTGCCAGCACACTGGACCGGGAAGGAAATTCACCCCTCCACTTT	once	.	TRBJ1-6	TRBV6-5
CASSFQGSYNSPLHF	TGTGCCAGCAGCTTCCAGGGTTCCTATAATTCACCCCTCCACTTT	.	.	TRBJ1-6	TRBV12-1
CASSQEIRSPLHF	TGTGCCAGCAGCCAAGAGATCAGATCACCCCTCCACTTT	.	.	TRBJ1-6	TRBV4-2
CASRTTGESYNSPLHF	TGTGCCAGCAGGACCACAGGGGAATCCTATAATTCACCCCTCCACTTT	few	TRBD1	TRBJ1-6	TRBV28
CASKTLAGSTDTQYF	TGCGCCAGCAAGACACTAGCGGGGAGCACAGATACGCAGTATTTT	once	TRBD2	TRBJ2-3	TRBV5-1
CASSFSGTGGTEAFF	TGCGCCAGCAGCTTCTCTGGGACAGGGGGCACTGAAGCTTTCTTT	once	TRBD1	TRBJ1-1	TRBV5-1
CAIHRGGAWAQYF	TGTGCCATCCACCGGGGCGGCGCCTGGGCCCAGTACTTC	.	.	TRBJ2-5	TRBV6-1
CASSLSGTSYEQYF	TGTGCCAGCAGCTTGTCAGGGACCTCCTACGAGCAGTACTTC	.	.	TRBJ2-7	TRBV5-6
CASSVLAGNTIYF	TGTGCCAGCAGTGTTCTGGCCGGAAACACCATATATTTT	.	.	TRBJ1-3	TRBV2
CASSPQRTYSSGNTIYF	TGTGCCAGCTCACCACAAAGGACGTACAGCTCTGGAAACACCATATATTTT	once	.	TRBJ1-3	TRBV18
CASDPAGGGNTEAFF	TGTGCCAGCGACCCGGCAGGGGGGGGTAACACTGAAGCTTTCTTT	.	TRBD1	TRBJ1-1	TRBV7-2
CASSPRDRYTGELFF	TGTGCCAGCAGCCCTCGGGACCGCTACACCGGGGAGCTGTTTTTT	.	.	TRBJ2-2	TRBV7-2
CASSRTGGGYNSPLHF	TGTGCCAGCAGCAGGACAGGGGGCGGATATAATTCACCCCTCCACTTT	.	TRBD1	TRBJ1-6	TRBV13
CASSPWTSGGRTDTQYF	TGTGCCAGCAGTCCTTGGACTAGCGGGGGACGCACAGATACGCAGTATTTT	.	TRBD2	TRBJ2-3	TRBV7-9
CASSSFGLAGVPGTGELFF	TGTGCCAGCAGTTCATTCGGACTAGCGGGGGTCCCGGGCACCGGGGAGCTGTTTTTT	.	TRBD2	TRBJ2-2	TRBV28